Each of the 8 T cell receptor beta chains below was sequenced from the same sample in a study of persistence of HIV-infected CD4 T cells. These TCRs' antigens remain unknown. This was the immunoSEQ version 4 assay in survey mode. The repertoire was sequenced with immunoSEQ multiplex PCR; TCRdb's copy has only in-frame clones and lacks some. The sample includes fewer than 40,000 clones, roughly 80% of them seen just once. Stimulation used 10 ug/mL lysate from CMV-infected fibroblasts. Sorted nonresponding memory CD4+ T cells were CD40L-negative, CD69-negative, CD45RO-high. The sample in question was CD4+ T cells sorted from PBMCs after roughly 18-hour stimulation, obtained from a patient who received antiretroviral therapy. The receptors come from an adult woman with HIV who was CMV-seropositive.

The chain has TRBV24-1 and TRBJ2-2, with 7 bases that match TRBD1. Germline assignment: CDR1 KGHDR and CDR2 SFDVKD. The CDR3 covers 17 residues. With 3 bases clipped from V and 4 bases from J, the junction kept 10 bases outside the gene matches. In DNA form, the CDR3 reads TGTGCCACCAGTGATCCAACCCGACAGGGTAGCACCGGGGAGCTGTTTTTT. This encodes CATSDPTRQGSTGELFF.

The rearrangement uses TRBV9 and TRBJ2-2; D might be TRBD1 or TRBD2, each matching 5 bases. Germline V gene lookup returns CDR1 SGDLS and CDR2 YYNGEE. The CDR3 runs to 15 residues. Trimming cost V 0 bases and J 4 bases, with 10 bases left between them. The DNA of the CDR3 is TGTGCCAGCAGCGTAGGAGGGGTTCTCACCGGGGAGCTGTTTTTT. This encodes CASSVGGVLTGELFF.

The chain carries TRBV20-1 and TRBJ2-2, with 7 bases matching TRBD1. The CDR3 length is 16 residues. Germline trimming cut 3 bases from V and 4 bases from J; bases unmatched to any gene: 11. Germline values: CDR1 DFQATT, CDR2 SNEGSKA (reference sequence). CDR3 in amino acids: CSASRNLGQITGELFF. The DNA of the CDR3 is TGCAGTGCTAGTCGGAACCTGGGACAGATCACCGGGGAGCTGTTTTTT.

This chain connects TRBV5-1 to TRBJ2-2; no reliable D call. CDR3 length: 15 residues. V lost 0 bases, J lost 2 bases, and 8 bases lay in between. Looked up from germline, CDR1 is SGHRS and CDR2 is YFSETQ. CDR3 nucleotide sequence: TGCGCCAGCAGCTTGGTAGGGCAAAACACCGGGGAGCTGTTTTTT. Translated: CASSLVGQNTGELFF.

There are a few counts of this clone. The chain is built from TRBV7-2 and TRBJ1-1; D is unclear. V lost 2 bases, J lost 7 bases, and 11 bases lay in between. The CDR3 totals 13 residues. CDR1 is SGHTA and CDR2 is FQGNSA in the germline V gene. The CDR3 DNA reads TGTGCCAGCAGCTTATATGGTCGGGGTGAAGCTTTCTTT. Protein: CASSLYGRGEAFF.

The chain has TRBV27 and TRBJ2-7; no clear D gene. This CDR3 is built from 16 residues. V lost 1 base to trimming and J lost 5 bases, with 18 bases between them. Germline lookup yields CDR1 MNHEY and CDR2 SMNVEV (reference sequence). CDR3 region: CASSLLGSGGRHEQYF. CDR3 DNA: TGTGCCAGCAGTTTATTGGGGTCAGGCGGCCGTCACGAGCAGTACTTC.

The chain has TRBV9 and TRBJ2-3; possible D gene TRBD2, 6 bases. This CDR3 is 15 amino acids long. V was trimmed by 0 bases and J by 0 bases, leaving 8 bases between them. The germline gives CDR1 SGDLS, CDR2 YYNGEE. This CDR3 reads CASSVAAGSTDTQYF. DNA for the CDR3: TGTGCCAGCAGCGTAGCGGCGGGGAGCACAGATACGCAGTATTTT.

This clone was recorded only once. The V gene is TRBV6-5, the J gene TRBJ1-5; TRBD1 aligns across 9 bases. The germline gives CDR1 MNHEY, CDR2 SVGAGI. Unmatched junction bases numbered 8, after V lost 4 bases and J lost 7 bases. This CDR3 has 15 residues. The CDR3 sequence is CASSLQGARGQPQHF. CDR3 nucleotide sequence: TGTGCCAGCAGTTTACAGGGGGCTCGGGGGCAGCCCCAGCATTTT.